Listed below are T cell receptor beta chains from one sample, sequenced in a study of blood T cell repertoires in COVID-19. The data were produced by immunoSEQ multiplex PCR, yet TCRdb's version contains in-frame clones alone and is incomplete. The sample consists of approximately 220,000 clones, 80% of them appearing once. The source material was PBMCs or T cells enriched from blood (not recorded which). The receptors come from a woman in her forties with acute COVID-19. The CDR3 runs from the conserved cysteine through the conserved F or W. D genes are given only for firm matches. Rows give clone size only sometimes, using once, few, many, or a class for an expanded clone.

j_gene: TRBJ2-5; d_gene: .; abundance: .; v_gene: TRBV6-1; CDR3nt: TGTGCCAGCAGTGAAGGGGCAGGGGAAATGGAGACCCAGTACTTC; CDR3aa: CASSEGAGEMETQYF
j_gene: TRBJ1-6; d_gene: .; abundance: .; v_gene: TRBV11-2; CDR3nt: TGTGCCAGCAGCTTAGCCAGGGGTTCACCCCTCCACTTT; CDR3aa: CASSLARGSPLHF
j_gene: TRBJ2-1; d_gene: TRBD2; abundance: .; v_gene: TRBV29-1; CDR3nt: TGCAGCGTAGGTGCGGGAGTGTGGAATGAGCAGTTCTTC; CDR3aa: CSVGAGVWNEQFF
j_gene: TRBJ1-1; d_gene: TRBD1; abundance: .; v_gene: TRBV6-5; CDR3nt: TGTGCCAGCAGTCGCAGGGGGCACTTGGCTGAAGCTTTCTTT; CDR3aa: CASSRRGHLAEAFF
j_gene: TRBJ1-6; d_gene: .; abundance: .; v_gene: TRBV7-8; CDR3nt: TGTGCCAGCAGCTTATCTAAGGGGGTGGCTACCTTCTTTAATTCACCCCTCCACTTT; CDR3aa: CASSLSKGVATFFNSPLHF
j_gene: TRBJ2-2; d_gene: .; abundance: .; v_gene: TRBV18; CDR3nt: TGTGCCAGCTCGATCAGCGCGAGGACCGGGGAGCTGTTTTTT; CDR3aa: CASSISARTGELFF
j_gene: TRBJ1-5; d_gene: .; abundance: .; v_gene: TRBV19; CDR3nt: TGTGCCATTGGAGGGTATAGCAATCAGCCCCAGCATTTT; CDR3aa: CAIGGYSNQPQHF
j_gene: TRBJ1-2; d_gene: TRBD1; abundance: .; v_gene: TRBV5-5; CDR3nt: TGTGCCAGCAGCTCCGAGGGGACAGGGGGCTCCAACTATGGCTACACCTTC; CDR3aa: CASSSEGTGGSNYGYTF
j_gene: TRBJ2-5; d_gene: .; abundance: .; v_gene: TRBV19; CDR3nt: TGTGCCAGTAGTATAGGAGGAATGGGGACCCAGTACTTC; CDR3aa: CASSIGGMGTQYF
j_gene: TRBJ1-2; d_gene: .; abundance: .; v_gene: TRBV28; CDR3nt: TGTGCCAGCAGTTTCTCGGGGGGGTCCTCCAACTATGGCTACACCTTC; CDR3aa: CASSFSGGSSNYGYTF
j_gene: TRBJ1-2; d_gene: TRBD1; abundance: many; v_gene: TRBV6-1; CDR3nt: TGTGCCAGCAGTGAAGGGGACAGGGGGCGCAGGTATGGCTACACCTTC; CDR3aa: CASSEGDRGRRYGYTF
j_gene: TRBJ2-7; d_gene: .; abundance: once; v_gene: TRBV28; CDR3nt: TGTGCCAGCAGTTTATCGCTAGGGGCCTACGAGCAGTACTTC; CDR3aa: CASSLSLGAYEQYF
j_gene: TRBJ2-2; d_gene: .; abundance: .; v_gene: TRBV3-1/TRBV3-2; CDR3nt: TGTGCCAGCAGCCAAGATCAAGGGGTACACACCGGGGAGCTGTTTTTT; CDR3aa: CASSQDQGVHTGELFF
j_gene: TRBJ2-3; d_gene: TRBD2; abundance: .; v_gene: TRBV7-7; CDR3nt: TGTGCTAGCAGCCAAGGGACTAGCGGTACCACAGATACGCAGTATTTT; CDR3aa: CASSQGTSGTTDTQYF